The sequence of this T cell receptor beta chain was determined in a study of cytomegalovirus exposure and HLA in healthy donors. Looking at the study overall: Most donors, 80% to 90% of a few hundred genotyped, fell in the Caucasian-associated ancestry cluster. Study-level points and caveats: Cytomegalovirus status, reportedly, was diagnosed with high specificity and sensitivity by the classifier.

The germline V gene encodes CDR1 DFQATT and CDR2 SNEGSKA (reference sequence). CDR3 length: 10 amino acids. V was clipped by 3 bases and J by 5 bases, with 4 bases between them. PCR amplification relied on 60 Vbeta primers (plus 13 Jbeta primers). The protocol was immunoSEQ multiplex PCR, while the TCRdb copy is restricted to in-frame clones and leaves out a portion. The sample lists roughly 140,000 clones; over 60% were seen once. Concerning this clone itself: Its target is unknown.

The sequenced sample was PBMCs. This chain joins TRBV20-1 and TRBJ1-1; D remains unclear. The clonotype was recovered from a male donor in good health and CMV-seronegative. CDR3 sequence reads: CSASSTEAFF. CDR3 in DNA: TGCAGTGCTAGCTCTACTGAAGCTTTCTTT.